This note documents a single TCR beta chain sequence. Germline CDR1 and CDR2: SNHLY and FYNNEI. This CDR3 region has 15 residues. Unmatched junction bases numbered 10, after V lost 1 base and J lost 8 bases. These data come from a study of blood T cell repertoires in COVID-19. As for the study in general: The United States, Italy and Spain provided the acute and convalescent COVID-19 samples.

In the original processing: Reference gene primer amplification gave nucleated cell count estimates. Assay: immunoSEQ multiplex PCR; the TCRdb copy retains only in-frame clones and omits some. That table furnishes V, J and clone size, whereas the DNA furnished D and trimming. The top ten clones hold roughly 0.9% of a sample with more than 300,000 clones, 90% to 95% of them seen once. The sequence derives from a woman aged 40 to 55 who had been exposed to COVID-19. This chain connects TRBV2 to TRBJ1-2; 7 nucleotides align to TRBD1. Input material: PBMCs or T cells enriched from blood (not recorded which). CDR3 sequence (DNA): TGTGCCAGCAGTGAAGAGGGGGCTGGTTCTCTCGGCTACACCTTC. Protein product: CASSEEGAGSLGYTF.